This TCR beta chain was found in a study of blood T cells in healthy people across ages. General study points: PBMCs that were unsorted prevented a conclusive naive versus antigen-experienced comparison. Relative to aged donors, long-lived donors carried more naive CD4+ cells and displayed higher diversity.

Sample-barcoded 5' priming and a J-beta primer mix drove a second PCR of 7 to 11 cycles. One entry per CDR3 protein, called by TCRdb with MiXCR from the 5' RACE reads. The table lists roughly 1.9 million distinct CDR3 sequences, approximately 40% of them singletons, with 20% to 25% in the top ten. Germline V lookup: CDR1 LGHNA, CDR2 YSLEER. CDR3 length: 15 amino acids. V was pared by 3 bases and J by 1 base, with 11 bases between. As to this clonotype: Its target is unknown.

The sample comprised blood. The source of this sequence is a human donor in good health. The rearrangement joins TRBV4-3 to TRBJ2-3; D not resolved. CDR3 in DNA: TGCGCCAGCAGCCACCGGACCCCTGGCACAGATACGCAGTATTTT. Translated: CASSHRTPGTDTQYF.